This is a list of T cell receptor beta chains from one sample in a study of blood T cell repertoires in COVID-19. Libraries were prepared by immunoSEQ multiplex PCR; TCRdb keeps only in-frame clonotypes and omits some of them. The sample has about 250,000 clones, about 85% seen once; the top ten hold 3% to 3.5%. The sample was peripheral blood. Source of these receptors: a man between 18 and 29 years old with active or convalescent COVID-19. Both conserved end residues are part of each CDR3. The order of the fields is J gene, D gene, V gene, clone size, CDR3 DNA, CDR3 protein. D genes are given only for firm matches. A clone size is listed for some rows: how often the clone was seen (once, few, many), or a class if it is expanded.

j_gene: TRBJ1-2
d_gene: -
v_gene: TRBV5-1
abundance: -
CDR3nt: TGCGCCAGCAGCACTAGACAGTCGGGGGGTGGCTACACCTTC
CDR3aa: CASSTRQSGGGYTF

j_gene: TRBJ2-3
d_gene: -
v_gene: TRBV9
abundance: -
CDR3nt: TGTGCCAGCAGTGGAGAAGATACGCAGTATTTT
CDR3aa: CASSGEDTQYF

j_gene: TRBJ2-1
d_gene: -
v_gene: TRBV4-3
abundance: -
CDR3nt: TGCGCCAGCAGCCAAGAAGGAGATGAGCAGTTCTTC
CDR3aa: CASSQEGDEQFF

j_gene: TRBJ1-2
d_gene: -
v_gene: TRBV7-2
abundance: once
CDR3nt: TGTGCCAGCAGCAAACAGGGTAGTGACTATGGCTACACCTTC
CDR3aa: CASSKQGSDYGYTF

j_gene: TRBJ2-2
d_gene: -
v_gene: TRBV6-4
abundance: -
CDR3nt: TGTGCCAGCAGTAGGGCCGCAGGGTCGAACACCGGGGAGCTGTTTTTT
CDR3aa: CASSRAAGSNTGELFF

j_gene: TRBJ1-1
d_gene: -
v_gene: TRBV19
abundance: -
CDR3nt: TGTGCCAGTAGTATTGGGGGCAGATCGAACACTGAAGCTTTCTTT
CDR3aa: CASSIGGRSNTEAFF

j_gene: TRBJ1-6
d_gene: TRBD1
v_gene: TRBV19
abundance: few
CDR3nt: TGTGCCAGTTCGACAGGGACTTATAATTCACCCCTCCACTTT
CDR3aa: CASSTGTYNSPLHF

j_gene: TRBJ2-1
d_gene: -
v_gene: TRBV11-2
abundance: -
CDR3nt: TGTGCCAGCAGCTTGGACCGGACTCCAAGCGCGTCCTACAATGAGCAGTTCTTC
CDR3aa: CASSLDRTPSASYNEQFF

j_gene: TRBJ1-2
d_gene: TRBD1
v_gene: TRBV2
abundance: -
CDR3nt: TGTGCCAGCAGTGTCTATACAGGGGGCGGGTATGGCTACACCTTC
CDR3aa: CASSVYTGGGYGYTF

j_gene: TRBJ1-4
d_gene: -
v_gene: TRBV29-1
abundance: -
CDR3nt: TGCAGCGTTGAGGAGAGGAACTATGAAAAACTGTTTTTT
CDR3aa: CSVEERNYEKLFF

j_gene: TRBJ1-2
d_gene: -
v_gene: TRBV7-2
abundance: once
CDR3nt: TGTGCCAGCAGCTTAGCCTCTGAGGGCTATGGCTACACCTTC
CDR3aa: CASSLASEGYGYTF